The TCR beta chain under discussion was sequenced for a study of blood T cell repertoires in COVID-19. Using immunoSEQ multiplex PCR, the repertoire was profiled, and TCRdb retains in-frame clones only, with some absent. The repertoire includes 300,000 to 400,000 clones, about 90% of them detected once, and 2.5% to 4% sits in the top ten. The CDR3 has 18 amino acids. The V end was cut by 6 bases, the J end by 3 bases, with 24 bases between. Germline CDR1 reads SGHTA; CDR2 reads FQGNSA. This chain connects TRBV7-2 to TRBJ2-1; D possibly corresponds to TRBD2 (6 bases). This TCR came from a young woman who had recovered from COVID-19. Sequencing was done on a sample of peripheral blood. As DNA, the CDR3 is TGTGCCAGCAGTATTTCGAGGGGAGGTACTAGTAGCTACAATGAGCAGTTCTTC. Residues: CASSISRGGTSSYNEQFF.